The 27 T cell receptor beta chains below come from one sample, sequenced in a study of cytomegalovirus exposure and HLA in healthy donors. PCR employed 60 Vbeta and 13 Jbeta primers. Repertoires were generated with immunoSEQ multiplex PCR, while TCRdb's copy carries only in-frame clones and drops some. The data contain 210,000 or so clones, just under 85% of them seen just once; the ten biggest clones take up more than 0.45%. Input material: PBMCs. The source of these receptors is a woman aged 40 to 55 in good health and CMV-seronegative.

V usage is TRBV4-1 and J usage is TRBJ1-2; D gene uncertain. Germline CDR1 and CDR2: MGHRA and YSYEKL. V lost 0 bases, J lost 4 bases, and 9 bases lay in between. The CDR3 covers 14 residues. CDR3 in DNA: TGCGCCAGCAGCCAAGAGAACAGCTTCTATGGCTACACCTTC. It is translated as CASSQENSFYGYTF.

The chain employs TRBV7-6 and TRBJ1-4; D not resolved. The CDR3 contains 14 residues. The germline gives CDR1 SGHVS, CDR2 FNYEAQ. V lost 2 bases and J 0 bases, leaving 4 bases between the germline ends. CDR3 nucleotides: TGTGCCAGCAGCTTACTGTCAACTAATGAAAAACTGTTTTTT. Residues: CASSLLSTNEKLFF.

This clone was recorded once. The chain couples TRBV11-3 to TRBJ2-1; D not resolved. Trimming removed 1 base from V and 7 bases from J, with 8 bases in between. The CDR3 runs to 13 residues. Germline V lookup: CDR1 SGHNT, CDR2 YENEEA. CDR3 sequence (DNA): TGTGCCAGCAGCTTAGGGTGGAGTAATGAGCAGTTCTTC. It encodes CASSLGWSNEQFF. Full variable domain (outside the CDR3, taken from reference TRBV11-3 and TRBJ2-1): EAGVVQSPRYKIIEKKQPVAFWCNPISGHNTLYWYLQNLGQGPELLIRYENEEAVDDSQLPKDRFSAERLKGVDSTLKIQPAELGDSAVYLCASSLGWSNEQFFGPGTRLTVL.

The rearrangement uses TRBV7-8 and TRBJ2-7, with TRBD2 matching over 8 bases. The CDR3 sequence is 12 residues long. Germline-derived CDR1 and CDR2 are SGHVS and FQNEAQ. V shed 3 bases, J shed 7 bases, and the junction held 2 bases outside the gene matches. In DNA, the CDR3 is TGTGCCAGCAGCTTCCGGGGGGGTGAGCAGTACTTC. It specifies CASSFRGGEQYF.

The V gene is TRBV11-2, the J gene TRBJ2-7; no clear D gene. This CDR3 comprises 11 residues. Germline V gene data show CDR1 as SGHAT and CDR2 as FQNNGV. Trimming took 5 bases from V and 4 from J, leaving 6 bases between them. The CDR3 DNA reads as TGTGCCAGCAGCCCTTATTACGAGCAGTACTTC. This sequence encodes CASSPYYEQYF.

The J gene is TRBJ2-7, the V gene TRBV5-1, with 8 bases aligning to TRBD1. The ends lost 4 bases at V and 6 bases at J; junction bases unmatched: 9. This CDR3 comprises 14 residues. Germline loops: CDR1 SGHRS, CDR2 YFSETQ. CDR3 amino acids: CASSPGQGIVEQYF. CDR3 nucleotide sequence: TGCGCCAGCAGCCCCGGACAGGGAATCGTCGAGCAGTACTTC.

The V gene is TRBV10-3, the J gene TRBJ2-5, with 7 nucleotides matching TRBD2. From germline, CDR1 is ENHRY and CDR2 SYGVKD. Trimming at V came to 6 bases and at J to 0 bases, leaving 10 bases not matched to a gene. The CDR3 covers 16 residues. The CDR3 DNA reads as TGTGCCATCAGGGGGGGGGTCCAGGGTCACCAAGAGACCCAGTACTTC. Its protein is CAIRGGVQGHQETQYF.

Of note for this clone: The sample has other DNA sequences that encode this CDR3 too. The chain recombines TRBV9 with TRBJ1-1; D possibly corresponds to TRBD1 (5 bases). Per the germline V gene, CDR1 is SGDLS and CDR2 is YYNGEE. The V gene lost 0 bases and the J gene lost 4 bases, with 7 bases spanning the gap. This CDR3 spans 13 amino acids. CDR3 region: CASSVVRGTEAFF. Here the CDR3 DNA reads TGTGCCAGCAGCGTAGTAAGGGGCACTGAAGCTTTCTTT.

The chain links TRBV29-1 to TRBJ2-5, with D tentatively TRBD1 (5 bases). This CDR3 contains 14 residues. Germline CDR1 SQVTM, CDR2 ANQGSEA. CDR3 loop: CASPGQGSQETQYF. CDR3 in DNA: TGCGCCAGCCCAGGGCAGGGAAGCCAAGAGACCCAGTACTTC.

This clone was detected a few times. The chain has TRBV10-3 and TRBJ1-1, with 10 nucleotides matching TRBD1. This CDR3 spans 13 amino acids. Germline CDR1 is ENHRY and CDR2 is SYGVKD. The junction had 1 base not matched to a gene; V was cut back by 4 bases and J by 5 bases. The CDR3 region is CAISGTGGTEAFF. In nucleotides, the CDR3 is TGTGCCATCAGTGGGACAGGGGGGACTGAAGCTTTCTTT.

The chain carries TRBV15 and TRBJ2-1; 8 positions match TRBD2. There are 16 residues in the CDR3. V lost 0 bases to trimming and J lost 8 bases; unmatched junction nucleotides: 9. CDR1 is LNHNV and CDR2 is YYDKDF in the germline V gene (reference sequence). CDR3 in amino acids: CATSRDGRGGRDEQFF. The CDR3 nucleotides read TGTGCCACCAGCAGAGATGGTCGGGGGGGACGGGATGAGCAGTTCTTC.

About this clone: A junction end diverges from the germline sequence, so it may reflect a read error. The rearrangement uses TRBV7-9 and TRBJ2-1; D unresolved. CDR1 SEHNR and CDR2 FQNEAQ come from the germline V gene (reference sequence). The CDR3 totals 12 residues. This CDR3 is CSSSYADNEQFF. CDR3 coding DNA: TGTTCCAGCAGCTATGCAGACAATGAGCAGTTCTTC.

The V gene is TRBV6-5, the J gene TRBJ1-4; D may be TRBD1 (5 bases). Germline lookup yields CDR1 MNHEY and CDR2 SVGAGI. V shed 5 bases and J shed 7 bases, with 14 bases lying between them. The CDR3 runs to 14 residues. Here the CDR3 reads CASSQDGRGEKLFF. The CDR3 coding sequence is TGTGCCAGCAGTCAGGACGGTAGGGGTGAAAAACTGTTTTTT.

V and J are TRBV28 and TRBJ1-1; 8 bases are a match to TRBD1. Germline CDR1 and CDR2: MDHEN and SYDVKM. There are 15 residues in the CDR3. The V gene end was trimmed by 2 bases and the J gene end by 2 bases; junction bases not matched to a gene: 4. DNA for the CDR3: TGTGCCAGCAGTTTACCGACAGGGGTCAACACTGAAGCTTTCTTT. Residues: CASSLPTGVNTEAFF.

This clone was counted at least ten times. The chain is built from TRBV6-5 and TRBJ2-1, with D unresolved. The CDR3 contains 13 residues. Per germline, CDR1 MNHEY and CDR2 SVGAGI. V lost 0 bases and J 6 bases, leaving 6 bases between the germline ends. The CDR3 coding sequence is TGTGCCAGCAGTTACTCGCACGGCAATGAGCAGTTCTTC. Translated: CASSYSHGNEQFF.

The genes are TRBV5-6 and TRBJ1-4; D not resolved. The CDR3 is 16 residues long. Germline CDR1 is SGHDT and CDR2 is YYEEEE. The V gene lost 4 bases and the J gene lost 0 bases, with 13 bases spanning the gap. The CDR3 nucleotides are TGTGCCAGCAGCCAGACCGTCGGAGCAACTAATGAAAAACTGTTTTTT. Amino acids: CASSQTVGATNEKLFF.

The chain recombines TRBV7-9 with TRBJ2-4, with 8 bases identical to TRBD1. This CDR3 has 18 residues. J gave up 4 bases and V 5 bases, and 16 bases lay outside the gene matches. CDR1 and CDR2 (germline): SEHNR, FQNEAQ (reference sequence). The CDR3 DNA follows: TGTGCCAGCAGCCGCGCAAGGGGACAGGAAGGGTTTAAAAACATTCAGTACTTC. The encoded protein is CASSRARGQEGFKNIQYF.

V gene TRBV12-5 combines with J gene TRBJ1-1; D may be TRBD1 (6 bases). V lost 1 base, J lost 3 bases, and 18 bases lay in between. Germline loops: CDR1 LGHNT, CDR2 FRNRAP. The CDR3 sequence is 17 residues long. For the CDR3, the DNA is TGTGCTAGTGGTTTGGATAAGGACAGATACGGTGACACTGAAGCTTTCTTT. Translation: CASGLDKDRYGDTEAFF.

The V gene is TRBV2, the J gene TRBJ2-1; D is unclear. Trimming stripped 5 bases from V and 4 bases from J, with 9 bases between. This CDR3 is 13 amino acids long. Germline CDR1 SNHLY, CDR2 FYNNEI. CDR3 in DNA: TGTGCCAGCAGTCCCCCACTGTACAATGAGCAGTTCTTC. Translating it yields CASSPPLYNEQFF.

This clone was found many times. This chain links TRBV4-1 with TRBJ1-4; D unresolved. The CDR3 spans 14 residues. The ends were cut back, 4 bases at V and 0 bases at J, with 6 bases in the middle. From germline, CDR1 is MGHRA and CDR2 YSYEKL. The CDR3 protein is CASSLVTTNEKLFF. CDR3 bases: TGCGCCAGCAGCCTTGTAACAACTAATGAAAAACTGTTTTTT.

The CDR3 bases are TGTGCCATAACGCGGGAGGGGGTTAATGAAAAACTGTTTTTT. This gives the protein CAITREGVNEKLFF. The genes are TRBV28 and TRBJ1-4; D perhaps matches TRBD1 (6 bases). In germline, CDR1 is MDHEN, CDR2 SYDVKM. V lost 10 bases to trimming and J lost 4 bases, with 16 bases between them. This CDR3 comprises 14 residues.

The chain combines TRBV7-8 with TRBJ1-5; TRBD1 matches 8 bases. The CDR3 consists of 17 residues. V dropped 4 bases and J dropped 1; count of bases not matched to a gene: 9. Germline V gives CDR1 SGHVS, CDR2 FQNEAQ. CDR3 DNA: TGTGCCAGCAGCTCCCCCGACAGGGGAAGGAGCAATCAGCCCCAGCATTTT. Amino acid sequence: CASSSPDRGRSNQPQHF.

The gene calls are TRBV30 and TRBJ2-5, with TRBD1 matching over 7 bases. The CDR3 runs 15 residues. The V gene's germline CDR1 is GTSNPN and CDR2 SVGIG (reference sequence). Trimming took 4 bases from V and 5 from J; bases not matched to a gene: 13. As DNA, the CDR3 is TGTGCCTGGAACACGGGACAGTATCTGTGGGAGACCCAGTACTTC. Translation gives CAWNTGQYLWETQYF. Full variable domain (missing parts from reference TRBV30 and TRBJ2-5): SQTIHQWPATLVQPVGSPLSLECTVEGTSNPNLYWYRQAAGRGLQLLFYSVGIGQISSEVPQNLSASRPQDRQFILSSKKLLLSDSGFYLCAWNTGQYLWETQYFGPGTRLLVL.

The DNA for the CDR3 is TGTGCCAGCAGGGTCCGGGACAGTAGTATCCGCTTCCACTTT. Residues: CASRVRDSSIRFHF. The chain combines TRBV2 with TRBJ1-6; 7 nucleotides line up with TRBD1. From germline, CDR1 is SNHLY and CDR2 FYNNEI. V dropped 6 bases and J dropped 17; count of bases not matched to a gene: 16. The length of the CDR3 is 14 residues.

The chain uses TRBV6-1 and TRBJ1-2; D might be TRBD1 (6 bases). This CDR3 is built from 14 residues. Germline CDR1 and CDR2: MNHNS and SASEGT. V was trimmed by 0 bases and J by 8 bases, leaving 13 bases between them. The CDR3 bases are TGTGCCAGCAGTGAAGCGGGGGGGGCCGTAGGCTACACCTTC. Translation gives CASSEAGGAVGYTF.

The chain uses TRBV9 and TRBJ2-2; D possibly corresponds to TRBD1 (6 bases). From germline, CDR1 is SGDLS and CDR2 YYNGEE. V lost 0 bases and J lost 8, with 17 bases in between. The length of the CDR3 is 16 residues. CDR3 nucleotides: TGTGCCAGCAGCGTAGTGCAGGACAGTGCTCTTGGGGAGCTGTTTTTT. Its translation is CASSVVQDSALGELFF.

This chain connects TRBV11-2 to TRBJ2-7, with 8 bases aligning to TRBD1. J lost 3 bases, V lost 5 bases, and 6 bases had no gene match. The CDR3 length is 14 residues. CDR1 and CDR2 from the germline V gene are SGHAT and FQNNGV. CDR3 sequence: CASSRDRRIYEQYF. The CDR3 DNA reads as TGTGCCAGCAGCCGGGACAGGAGAATCTACGAGCAGTACTTC.